The T cell receptor (beta chain) described here comes from a study of neoadjuvant anti-PD-1 for oral cavity cancer. Regarding time point: after neoadjuvant nivolumab, at surgical resection. The CDR3 spans 13 residues. V gave up 6 bases and J gave up 5 bases, with 13 bases separating them. Germline V gene lookup returns CDR1 WNHNN and CDR2 SYGVQD (reference sequence). This clone was seen only once. Data came from immunoSEQ multiplex PCR; TCRdb stores just in-frame clones and leaves some out. The sample lists tens of thousands of clones, approximately 84% occurring once. The source of this sequence is a person between 35 and 79 years old with oral cavity squamous cell carcinoma. The chain uses TRBV10-1 and TRBJ2-5; D gene unclear. Sequenced material: PBMCs, taken after nivolumab (anti-PD-1) treatment. The CDR3 DNA is TGCGCCAGCAGGAACAGAACGAGGGAGACCCAGTACTTC. This codes for CASRNRTRETQYF.